This T cell receptor beta chain appears in the sequencing data of a study of blood T cell repertoires in COVID-19. Study in general: Sample material is recorded as cDNA or gDNA derived from T cells, B-cell-depleted T cells, or PBMCs.

V lost 2 bases, J lost 0 bases, and 2 bases stayed unmatched. The V gene's germline CDR1 is SEHNR and CDR2 FQNEAQ (reference sequence). The CDR3 sequence is 16 residues long. Produced via immunoSEQ multiplex PCR; TCRdb's table is partial and in-frame only. Counted here are around 80,000 clones, roughly 85% occurring once; the ten biggest clones make up roughly 9.6%. Seattle researchers signed up patients amid active infection and tracked them longitudinally. The TCR originated in a man aged 45-60 years with COVID-19, enrolled during active disease. Sequenced material: peripheral blood. The V gene is TRBV7-9, the J gene TRBJ1-1; 11 bases agree with TRBD1. In DNA form, the CDR3 reads TGTGCCAGCAGCTTAAAGGGACAGGGGGTGAACACTGAAGCTTTCTTT. Protein sequence: CASSLKGQGVNTEAFF.